This T cell receptor (beta chain) was sequenced in a study of cytomegalovirus exposure and HLA in healthy donors. Study context: In a previous analysis, more than 90 million unique TCR beta sequences were found from roughly 200 million T cells. Overall study results and limits: TCR association rates varied by HLA locus in a later analysis, with DRB1 highest and HLA-C lowest.

PCR primers comprised 60 Vbeta and 13 Jbeta primers. Sequencing was performed with immunoSEQ multiplex PCR; in TCRdb, only in-frame clones are kept and a portion is missing. The sample yields over 70,000 clones, 70% seen once. For this clone: Its target is unknown.

Germline lookup yields CDR1 MDHEN and CDR2 SYDVKM. After removal of 5 bases from V and 4 bases from J, the junction contained 5 bases not matched to a gene. The CDR3 is 14 amino acids. Sequencing input: PBMCs. The chain recombines TRBV28 with TRBJ1-2; 9 nucleotides align to TRBD1. The receptor was isolated from a woman in her forties or fifties in good health and CMV-seropositive. The CDR3 reads CASSPGTGTYGYTF. The CDR3 coding sequence is TGTGCCAGCAGTCCCGGGACAGGGACCTATGGCTACACCTTC.